This is a list of T cell receptor beta chains from one sample in a study of T cells after yellow fever vaccination. Via MiXCR, TCRdb re-called the 5' RACE reads, giving one row per CDR3 protein. The sample has 350,000 to 550,000 distinct CDR3 sequences, 18% seen once. Sample: PBMCs, taken before the yellow fever booster vaccination. The origin of the receptors is a man younger than 35 who received the YFV17D yellow fever vaccine. The CDR3 runs from the conserved cysteine through the conserved F or W. D genes are given only for firm matches.

v_call	d_call	j_call	cdr3_aa
TRBV11-3	-	TRBJ2-1	CASSLVAQGGSFF
TRBV3-2	-	TRBJ2-2	CASSQAAGAGTGELFF
TRBV19	TRBD1	TRBJ2-6	CASSSPGQGRGNVLTF
TRBV27	-	TRBJ2-5	CASSITGYQETQYF
TRBV12-3/TRBV12-4	TRBD2	TRBJ2-2	CASSQTPGGTGELFF
TRBV20-1	TRBD1	TRBJ1-5	CSARDRRQGLMKPQHF
TRBV7-6	-	TRBJ2-1	CASSPDTYNEQFF
TRBV19	-	TRBJ1-5	CASSTAVLYSNQPQHF
TRBV15	-	TRBJ2-1	CATSSLDREVAYEQFF
TRBV10-1	TRBD1	TRBJ2-7	CASSEGDRGYEQYF
TRBV7-8	TRBD2	TRBJ2-7	CASSQPPPASGGKQYF
TRBV5-1	-	TRBJ2-1	CASSLEGLSYNEQFF
TRBV7-2	TRBD2	TRBJ2-2	CASSSGLAGGPHTGELFF